The rows below give T cell receptor beta chains drawn from one sample of a study of blood T cell repertoires in COVID-19. Profiling relied on immunoSEQ multiplex PCR, and the TCRdb table lists in-frame clones only, not all of them. The profile shows roughly 200,000 clones, roughly 91% of them singletons. What was sequenced was peripheral blood. Source of these receptors: a middle-aged man with active or convalescent COVID-19. Each CDR3 is given with its conserved first and last residue. The D gene is left open where the match is weak. For some rows the clone size is stated as once, few or many, or as a class when expanded; others skip it.

- | TRBJ2-3 | TRBV24-1 | TRBD2 | TGTGCCACCAGTGACGCCGGGGGGTCACCAGATACGCAGTATTTT | CATSDAGGSPDTQYF
- | TRBJ1-4 | TRBV6-1 | - | TGTGCCAGCAGTGAACTACCCTCGAAGGGGTATAATGAAAAACTGTTTTTT | CASSELPSKGYNEKLFF
- | TRBJ1-1 | TRBV5-1 | - | TGCGCCAGCAGCTTGGGACCGGGACAACCCACTGAAGCTTTCTTT | CASSLGPGQPTEAFF
- | TRBJ1-5 | TRBV28 | TRBD1 | TGTGCCAGCAGCGGGGACAGGGGAAGCGCTCAGCCCCAGCATTTT | CASSGDRGSAQPQHF
- | TRBJ2-3 | TRBV28 | TRBD1 | TGTGCCAGCAGTTTAAGTAGTAGGGGGCGCACAGATACGCAGTATTTT | CASSLSSRGRTDTQYF
- | TRBJ1-1 | TRBV2 | - | TGTGCCAGCAGGACGGTCGGGGGGGACACTGAAGCTTTCTTT | CASRTVGGDTEAFF
- | TRBJ1-2 | TRBV10-3 | TRBD1 | TGTGCCATCAGTGAGGACAGGGGCTCGTTCGGCTACACCTTC | CAISEDRGSFGYTF
- | TRBJ2-6 | TRBV4-3 | - | TGCGCCAGCAGCCAAGGCCCAGCTGGGGCCAACGTCCTGACTTTC | CASSQGPAGANVLTF
- | TRBJ2-7 | TRBV18 | TRBD2 | TGTGCCAGCTCACCACGGGGAGGGCTAGCGGGGAGCCCCTACGAGCAGTACTTC | CASSPRGGLAGSPYEQYF
- | TRBJ2-2 | TRBV28 | - | TGTGCCAGCAGTTCTTACAGGGTACCGAACACCGGGGAGCTGTTTTTT | CASSSYRVPNTGELFF
- | TRBJ1-2 | TRBV14 | - | TGTGCCAGCAGCCAAGAGAGGGCGAACTATGGCTACACCTTC | CASSQERANYGYTF
- | TRBJ1-2 | TRBV12-3/TRBV12-4 | - | TGTGCCAGCAGTTCGCCGGGGAACTATGGCTACACCTTC | CASSSPGNYGYTF
once | TRBJ1-1 | TRBV6-6 | - | TGTGCCAGCAATCCGGGCCGGGGGAACACTGAAGCTTTCTTT | CASNPGRGNTEAFF
- | TRBJ2-5 | TRBV11-3 | TRBD2 | TGTGCCAGCAGCTTAATACGGACTAGTTCCGAGACCCAGTACTTC | CASSLIRTSSETQYF